These 17 T cell receptor beta chains were sequenced from one sample in a study of CXCR3-negative and CXCR3-positive naive CD8 T cells. For these TCRs, the target antigens are not known. Study observations and caveats: Researchers report that CXCR3-positive naive cells carry more hydrophobic TRB CDR3s than CXCR3-negative naive cells.

cDNA libraries for TRB were generated by 5' RACE incorporating UMI labels. Reprocessing the 5' RACE reads, TCRdb reports a single entry for every CDR3 protein and omits DNA. The sample has about 150,000 distinct CDR3 sequences. What was sequenced was naive CXCR3+ CD8+ T cells from blood. Regarding subset: CD45RO-CCR7+CD27+CD95- naive CD8+ T cells expressing CXCR3 (TNR3+). Receptors originate from a human donor in good health. Some clones in this sample may be carry-over from other donors' samples.

CDR3 sequence: CASSSGQGGDTEAFF. The chain employs TRBV5-1 and TRBJ1-1; TCRdb lists TRBD1, though no DNA is available to test this call. CDR3 length: 15 amino acids. Germline V gene sequence: CDR1 SGHRS, CDR2 YFSETQ.

The chain couples TRBV28 to TRBJ2-2; no DNA is available, so the TRBD1 call from TCRdb remains unchecked. The CDR3 consists of 17 residues. CDR1 is MDHEN and CDR2 is SYDVKM in the germline V gene. This CDR3 is CASSNREQGRNTGELFF.

The V gene is TRBV7-9, the J gene TRBJ2-2; the TCRdb call, TRBD1, lacks DNA for checking. This CDR3 comprises 15 residues. The germline gives CDR1 SEHNR, CDR2 FQNEAQ (reference sequence). The CDR3 spells CASSSTGGWTGELFF.

V and J are TRBV2 and TRBJ1-1; TCRdb lists TRBD1, though no DNA is available to test this call. This CDR3 has 15 amino acids. Germline loops: CDR1 SNHLY, CDR2 FYNNEI. The CDR3 reads CASSEFKGSNTEAFF.

CDR3 sequence reads: CASSSVVGRVSMKVREQYF. This chain uses TRBV28 with TRBJ2-7; the TCRdb D gene call, TRBD2, has no DNA to confirm it. The CDR3 runs to 19 residues. CDR1 MDHEN and CDR2 SYDVKM come from the germline V gene.

The chain employs TRBV28 and TRBJ2-7; TCRdb proposes TRBD2, but this gene call is untestable without DNA. Germline V gives CDR1 MDHEN, CDR2 SYDVKM. The CDR3 is 15 residues long. Here the CDR3 reads CASSRGLDRSYEQYF.

This chain uses TRBV4-1 with TRBJ1-1. CDR3 length equals 14 residues. Germline lookup yields CDR1 MGHRA and CDR2 YSYEKL. This CDR3 is CASSPGALDTEAFF.

The chain employs TRBV29-1 and TRBJ2-1; TCRdb gives TRBD2 as the D gene, but with no DNA this cannot be confirmed. This CDR3 is built from 16 residues. CDR1 is SQVTM and CDR2 is ANQGSEA in the germline V gene. CDR3 protein: CSVEGGLAGVYNEQFF.

The chain couples TRBV15 to TRBJ2-7; TCRdb reports TRBD1, a call that lacks DNA to check it against. The V gene's germline CDR1 is LNHNV and CDR2 YYDKDF (reference sequence). The CDR3 has 14 residues. CDR3 sequence reads: CATSIPGTAYEQYF.

The rearrangement uses TRBV20-1 and TRBJ2-7. The germline CDR1 and CDR2 sequences are DFQATT and SNEGSKA (reference sequence). The CDR3 consists of 13 residues. CDR3 loop: CSARDSGDYEQYF.

The rearrangement links TRBV9 to TRBJ1-1; as DNA is missing, the TRBD1 call by TCRdb cannot be tested. Per the germline V gene, CDR1 is SGDLS and CDR2 is YYNGEE. The CDR3 is 15 residues long. The CDR3 loop is CASSVVPGVNTEAFF.

This chain connects TRBV14 to TRBJ2-7. This CDR3 spans 15 amino acids. Germline CDR1 reads SGHDN; CDR2 reads FVKESK. CDR3 sequence: CASSQHSKGTYEQYF.

The chain is built from TRBV29-1 and TRBJ2-7; lacking DNA, the TRBD1 call made by TCRdb goes unchecked. The CDR3 is 12 residues long. Germline CDR1 and CDR2: SQVTM and ANQGSEA. The CDR3 spells CSVPKDSREQYF.

The chain couples TRBV27 to TRBJ2-7; without DNA, the TCRdb call of TRBD1 cannot be checked. There are 13 residues in the CDR3. The V gene's germline CDR1 is MNHEY and CDR2 SMNVEV (reference sequence). CDR3 amino acids: CASSVRDSYEQYF.

This chain links TRBV11-3 with TRBJ2-7; TCRdb indicates TRBD1, and absent DNA this call remains unverified. The CDR3 length is 13 residues. Germline V CDR1 and CDR2: SGHNT, YENEEA. This chain's CDR3 is CASSFGQGSEQYF.

The genes are TRBV28 and TRBJ2-7. The CDR3 extends over 13 amino acids. CDR1 MDHEN and CDR2 SYDVKM come from the germline V gene. CDR3 sequence reads: CASRFQSSYEQYF.

The chain is built from TRBV19 and TRBJ2-1; the TCRdb call, TRBD1, lacks DNA for checking. Germline V lookup: CDR1 LNHDA, CDR2 SQIVND (reference sequence). This CDR3 comprises 17 residues. CDR3 region: CASSIGSGTYSYNEQFF.